This entry is about one T cell receptor (beta chain). These data originate in a study of CD8 T cells in Susac syndrome. From germline, CDR1 is LGHDT and CDR2 YNNKEL (reference sequence). V was clipped by 4 bases and J by 5 bases; unmatched bases: 8. The CDR3 length is 15 residues. The RNA input was roughly 0.5 to 1 ug, and it was reverse transcribed with random hexamers. Across 54 Vbeta and 13 Jbeta, TCR beta CDR3 was amplified with immunoSEQ multiplex PCR. TCRdb re-called the immunoSEQ multiplex PCR reads with MiXCR, one entry per CDR3 protein. The sample lists about 140,000 distinct CDR3 sequences, around 95% occurring once. Sequencing of TCR beta was undertaken in CD8+ and CD4+ T cells derived from blood.

The sequence came from a human donor with multiple sclerosis. The material sequenced was CD4+ T cells from PBMCs. This sequence joins TRBV3-1 and TRBJ2-1; 7 bases map to TRBD1. The CDR3 sequence is CASSPNRDRDNEQFF. CDR3 nucleotides: TGTGCCAGCAGCCCGAACCGGGACAGAGACAATGAGCAGTTCTTC.